The rows below give T cell receptor beta chains drawn from one sample of a study of blood T cell repertoires in COVID-19. Sequencing used immunoSEQ multiplex PCR; TCRdb keeps in-frame clones, though not all of them. The table includes 150,000 to 200,000 clones, approximately 90% detected once. Material: PBMCs or T cells enriched from blood (not recorded which). These receptors were obtained from a woman aged 18-29 years who had recovered from COVID-19. The CDR3 runs from the conserved cysteine through the conserved F or W. The size field is filled for only some rows; it gives once, few, many or a size class.

j_gene: TRBJ2-2; abundance: NA; v_gene: TRBV2; CDR3aa: CASRRRQGRTGELFF
j_gene: TRBJ1-3; abundance: NA; v_gene: TRBV6-5; CDR3aa: CASSRAYGNTIYF
j_gene: TRBJ2-7; abundance: NA; v_gene: TRBV5-1; CDR3aa: CASSYLQGLSSYEQYF
j_gene: TRBJ1-6; abundance: few; v_gene: TRBV27; CDR3aa: CASSPWSGNNSPLHF
j_gene: TRBJ2-7; abundance: NA; v_gene: TRBV6-5; CDR3aa: CASSRRATTYEQYF
j_gene: TRBJ2-1; abundance: once; v_gene: TRBV4-2; CDR3aa: CASSQDLMGGGIFEQFF
j_gene: TRBJ2-7; abundance: NA; v_gene: TRBV5-1; CDR3aa: CASSLGGGEDYEQYF
j_gene: TRBJ2-7; abundance: NA; v_gene: TRBV27; CDR3aa: CASSLWPSGTYEQYF
j_gene: TRBJ2-2; abundance: NA; v_gene: TRBV5-6; CDR3aa: CASSTLAGGDTGELFF
j_gene: TRBJ2-1; abundance: NA; v_gene: TRBV15; CDR3aa: CATSRIFVSGEQFF
j_gene: TRBJ2-1; abundance: NA; v_gene: TRBV3-1/TRBV3-2; CDR3aa: CASKRGRPQALYNEQFF
j_gene: TRBJ2-5; abundance: NA; v_gene: TRBV7-2; CDR3aa: CASSPGGPRETQYF
j_gene: TRBJ2-5; abundance: NA; v_gene: TRBV28; CDR3aa: CASSSTGYAETQYF
j_gene: TRBJ2-3; abundance: NA; v_gene: TRBV30; CDR3aa: CAWSVAGNTDTQYF
j_gene: TRBJ2-1; abundance: NA; v_gene: TRBV5-1; CDR3aa: CASSTGQNSYNEQFF
j_gene: TRBJ2-5; abundance: NA; v_gene: TRBV7-9; CDR3aa: CASMRAGGPSGTQYF
j_gene: TRBJ2-7; abundance: NA; v_gene: TRBV5-4; CDR3aa: CASSESDTTYEQYF
j_gene: TRBJ1-5; abundance: NA; v_gene: TRBV6-5; CDR3aa: CASQGQNSNQPQHF
j_gene: TRBJ1-2; abundance: NA; v_gene: TRBV10-2; CDR3aa: CASSVGQEIYGYTF
j_gene: TRBJ1-6; abundance: few; v_gene: TRBV7-9; CDR3aa: CASSLAGGSYNSPLHF
j_gene: TRBJ2-3; abundance: NA; v_gene: TRBV14; CDR3aa: CASSQDLGTSGTDTQYF
j_gene: TRBJ2-3; abundance: NA; v_gene: TRBV28; CDR3aa: CASSSIRLAGGTDTQYF
j_gene: TRBJ1-1; abundance: NA; v_gene: TRBV27; CDR3aa: CASTPDIAGTEAFF
j_gene: TRBJ2-3; abundance: NA; v_gene: TRBV19; CDR3aa: CASTIAGRGTDTQYF
j_gene: TRBJ1-1; abundance: NA; v_gene: TRBV6-5; CDR3aa: CASTGTGWSEAFF
j_gene: TRBJ2-7; abundance: NA; v_gene: TRBV6-4; CDR3aa: CASSDSVRREQYF
j_gene: TRBJ2-1; abundance: NA; v_gene: TRBV4-2; CDR3aa: CASSQAGGYRGAGGYNEQFF
j_gene: TRBJ2-7; abundance: NA; v_gene: TRBV6-5; CDR3aa: CASRYSGVADEQYF
j_gene: TRBJ1-5; abundance: NA; v_gene: TRBV3-1/TRBV3-2; CDR3aa: CASSQGGRGPQHF
j_gene: TRBJ2-1; abundance: NA; v_gene: TRBV19; CDR3aa: CASRGGGTSGNNEQFF
j_gene: TRBJ1-2; abundance: NA; v_gene: TRBV12-3/TRBV12-4; CDR3aa: CASRGAAAGYTF